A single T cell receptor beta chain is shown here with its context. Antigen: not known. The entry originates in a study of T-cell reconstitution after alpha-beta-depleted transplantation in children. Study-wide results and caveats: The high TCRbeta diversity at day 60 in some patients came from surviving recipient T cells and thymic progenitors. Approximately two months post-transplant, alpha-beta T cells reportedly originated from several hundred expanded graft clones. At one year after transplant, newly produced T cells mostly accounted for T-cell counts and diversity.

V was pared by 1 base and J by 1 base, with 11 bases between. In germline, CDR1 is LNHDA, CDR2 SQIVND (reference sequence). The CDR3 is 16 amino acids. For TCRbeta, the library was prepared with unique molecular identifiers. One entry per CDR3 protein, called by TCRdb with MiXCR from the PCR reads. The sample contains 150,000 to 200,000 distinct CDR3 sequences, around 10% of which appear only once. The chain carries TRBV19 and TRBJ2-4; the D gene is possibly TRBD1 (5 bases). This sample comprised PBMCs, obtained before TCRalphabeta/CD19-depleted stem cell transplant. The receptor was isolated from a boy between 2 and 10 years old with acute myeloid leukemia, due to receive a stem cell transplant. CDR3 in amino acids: CASSIVGPGAKNIQYF. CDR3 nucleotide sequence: TGTGCCAGTAGTATAGTGGGGCCCGGGGCCAAAAACATTCAGTACTTC.